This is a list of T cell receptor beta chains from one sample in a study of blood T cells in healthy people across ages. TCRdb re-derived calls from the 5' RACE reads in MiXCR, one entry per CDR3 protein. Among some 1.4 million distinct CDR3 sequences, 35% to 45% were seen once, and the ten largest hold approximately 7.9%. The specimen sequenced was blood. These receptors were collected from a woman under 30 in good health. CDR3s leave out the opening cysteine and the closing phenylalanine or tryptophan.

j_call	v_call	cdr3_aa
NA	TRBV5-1	ASSRTPSDYEQY
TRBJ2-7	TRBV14	ASSPPGVGRSYEQY
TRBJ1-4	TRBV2	ASSSHVGETEKLF
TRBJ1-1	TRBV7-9	ASTLDRVPEAF
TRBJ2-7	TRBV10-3	AISESGTEPIDEQY
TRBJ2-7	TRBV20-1	SARSDYWTGGSYEQY
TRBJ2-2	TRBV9	ASGFGTSSGELF
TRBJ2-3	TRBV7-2	ASSTLQGVSDTQY
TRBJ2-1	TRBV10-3	AISESASGDNEQF
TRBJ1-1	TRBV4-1	ASSQTQGDGAF
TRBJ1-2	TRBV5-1	ASSPGQGSYYGYT
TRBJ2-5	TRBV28	ASSLVVSGRGETQY
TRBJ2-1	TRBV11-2	ASSPGGLAVGNEQF
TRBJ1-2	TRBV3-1	ASSHGFGAGNGYT
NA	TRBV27	ASSFTGLNNEQY
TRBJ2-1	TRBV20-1	SGKSGSYNEQF
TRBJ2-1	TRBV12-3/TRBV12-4	ASSLFGLAGGGYNEQF
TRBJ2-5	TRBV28	ASSVGGREETQY
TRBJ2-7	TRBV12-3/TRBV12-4	ASSLPDYNEQY
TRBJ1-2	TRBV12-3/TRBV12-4	ASSLSTGKPYGYT
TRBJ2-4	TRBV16	ASSQFTAGDIQY
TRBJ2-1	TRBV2	ASSRGPQGADEQF